This T cell receptor (beta chain) is drawn from a study of OX40 agonist ivuxolimab in advanced cancers. Whole-study context: Patients were infused with ivuxolimab every 2 weeks at 0.01 to 10 mg/kg. About 44% of patients had received prior checkpoint inhibitor therapy. Study-level findings and limits: Patients with a partial response at 0.1-3.0 mg/kg had among the lowest clonal expansion.

Assay: immunoSEQ multiplex PCR; the TCRdb copy retains only in-frame clones and omits some. The table shows 100,000 to 110,000 clones, with over 75% occurring only once. Germline assignment: CDR1 SGHDT and CDR2 YYEEEE. V shed 4 bases and J shed 5 bases, with 22 bases lying between them. The CDR3 length is 16 residues. Concerning this clone: Its cognate antigen is unknown.

This sample comprised CD4+ or CD8+ T cells sorted from blood, obtained in a trial of the OX40 agonist ivuxolimab. The rearrangement joins TRBV5-6 to TRBJ2-7, with no clear D. The sequence was obtained from an adult with an advanced solid tumor such as melanoma, head and neck, liver or kidney cancer. CDR3 region: CASSRGPHSRSNEQYF. CDR3 DNA sequence: TGTGCCAGCAGCCGAGGCCCCCACTCGAGGTCGAACGAGCAGTACTTC.